Sequencing of this TCR beta chain was carried out in a study of CXCR3-negative and CXCR3-positive naive CD8 T cells. The libraries of TRB cDNA were prepared using 5' RACE with UMI labels. TCRdb processed the 5' RACE reads again and assigns one entry to each CDR3 protein, with no DNA. The listing records 37,000 or so distinct CDR3 sequences. CDR1 and CDR2 from the germline V gene are MDHEN and SYDVKM. This CDR3 is built from 13 residues. Findings and limits, study-wide: Both naive subsets showed comparably high diversity, and memory CD8+ cells showed much lower diversity. The study found CXCR3 expression partially decreased after cryopreservation and ran most assays on fresh PBMCs.

Concerning this clonotype: Its antigen is unknown.

Sequencing was carried out using memory CD8+ T cells from blood. The V gene is TRBV28, the J gene TRBJ1-6. The TCR comes from a human donor in good health. Some clones in this sample may be carry-over from other donors' samples. This chain's CDR3 is CASSLGQKSPLHF. Together with reference TRBV28 and TRBJ1-6, the CDR3 gives the full variable domain: DVKVTQSSRYLVKRTGEKVFLECVQDMDHENMFWYRQDPGLGLRLIYFSYDVKMKEKGDIPEGYSVSREKKERFSLILESASTNQTSMYLCASSLGQKSPLHFGNGTRLTVT.